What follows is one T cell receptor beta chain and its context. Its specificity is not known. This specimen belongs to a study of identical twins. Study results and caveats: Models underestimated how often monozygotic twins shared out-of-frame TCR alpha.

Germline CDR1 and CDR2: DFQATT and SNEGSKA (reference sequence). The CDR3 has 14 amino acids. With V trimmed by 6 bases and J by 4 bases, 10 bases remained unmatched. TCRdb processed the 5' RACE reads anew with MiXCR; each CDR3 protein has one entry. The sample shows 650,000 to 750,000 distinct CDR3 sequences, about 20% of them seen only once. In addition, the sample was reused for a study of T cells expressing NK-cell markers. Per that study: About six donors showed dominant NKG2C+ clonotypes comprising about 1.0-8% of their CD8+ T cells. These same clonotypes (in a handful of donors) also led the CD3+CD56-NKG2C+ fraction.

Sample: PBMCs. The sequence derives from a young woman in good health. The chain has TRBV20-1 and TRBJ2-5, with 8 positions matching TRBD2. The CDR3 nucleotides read TGCAGTGCCAATAGCGGGGCCCGGGGAGAGACCCAGTACTTC. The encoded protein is CSANSGARGETQYF.